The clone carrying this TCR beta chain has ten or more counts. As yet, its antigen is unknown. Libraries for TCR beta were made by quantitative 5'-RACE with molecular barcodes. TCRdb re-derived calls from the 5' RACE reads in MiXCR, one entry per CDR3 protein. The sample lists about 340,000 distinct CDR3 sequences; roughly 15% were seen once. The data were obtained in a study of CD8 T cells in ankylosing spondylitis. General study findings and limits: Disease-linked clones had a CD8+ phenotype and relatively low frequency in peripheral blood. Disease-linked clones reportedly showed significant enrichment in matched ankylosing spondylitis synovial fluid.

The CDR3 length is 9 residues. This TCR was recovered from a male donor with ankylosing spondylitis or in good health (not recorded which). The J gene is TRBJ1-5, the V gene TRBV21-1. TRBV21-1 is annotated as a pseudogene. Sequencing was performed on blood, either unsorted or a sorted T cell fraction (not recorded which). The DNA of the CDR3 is TGTGCCATAATGGGGCCCCAGCATTTT. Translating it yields CAIMGPQHF.